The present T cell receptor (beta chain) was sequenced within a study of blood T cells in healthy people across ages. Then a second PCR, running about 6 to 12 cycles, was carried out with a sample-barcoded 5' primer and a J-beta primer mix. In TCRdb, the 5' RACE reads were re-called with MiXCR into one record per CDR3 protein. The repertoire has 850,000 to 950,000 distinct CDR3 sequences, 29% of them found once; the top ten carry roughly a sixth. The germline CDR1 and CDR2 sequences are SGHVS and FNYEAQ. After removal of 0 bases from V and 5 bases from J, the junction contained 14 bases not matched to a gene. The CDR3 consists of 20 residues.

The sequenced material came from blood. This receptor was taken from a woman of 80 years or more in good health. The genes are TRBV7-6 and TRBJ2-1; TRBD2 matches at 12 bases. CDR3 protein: CASSLALEASGRAIHNEQFF. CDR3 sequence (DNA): TGTGCCAGCAGCTTAGCGCTGGAGGCTAGCGGGAGGGCCATCCACAATGAGCAGTTCTTC. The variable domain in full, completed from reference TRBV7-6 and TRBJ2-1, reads GAGVSQSPRYKVTKRGQDVALRCDPISGHVSLYWYRQALGQGPEFLTYFNYEAQQDKSGLPNDRFSAERPEGSISTLTIQRTEQRDSAMYRCASSLALEASGRAIHNEQFFGPGTRLTVL.